The entry that follows covers one T cell receptor (beta chain) sequence. 60 Vbeta and 13 Jbeta primers were used in PCR. Assay used: immunoSEQ multiplex PCR; TCRdb lists only in-frame clones, some missing. Of under 300,000 clones listed, approximately 85% are singletons. V was trimmed by 5 bases and J by 7 bases, leaving 9 bases between them. CDR3 size: 12 residues. The V gene's germline CDR1 is SEHNR and CDR2 FQNEAQ (reference sequence). The data stem from a study of cytomegalovirus exposure and HLA in healthy donors. This TCR was sampled from a woman aged 40 to 50 in good health and CMV-seropositive. V usage is TRBV7-9 and J usage is TRBJ1-3; a possible D gene is TRBD1 (6 bases). Sample: PBMCs. The CDR3 sequence: CASSPQGNTIYF. Written as DNA, the CDR3 is TGTGCCAGCAGCCCGCAGGGGAACACCATATATTTT.